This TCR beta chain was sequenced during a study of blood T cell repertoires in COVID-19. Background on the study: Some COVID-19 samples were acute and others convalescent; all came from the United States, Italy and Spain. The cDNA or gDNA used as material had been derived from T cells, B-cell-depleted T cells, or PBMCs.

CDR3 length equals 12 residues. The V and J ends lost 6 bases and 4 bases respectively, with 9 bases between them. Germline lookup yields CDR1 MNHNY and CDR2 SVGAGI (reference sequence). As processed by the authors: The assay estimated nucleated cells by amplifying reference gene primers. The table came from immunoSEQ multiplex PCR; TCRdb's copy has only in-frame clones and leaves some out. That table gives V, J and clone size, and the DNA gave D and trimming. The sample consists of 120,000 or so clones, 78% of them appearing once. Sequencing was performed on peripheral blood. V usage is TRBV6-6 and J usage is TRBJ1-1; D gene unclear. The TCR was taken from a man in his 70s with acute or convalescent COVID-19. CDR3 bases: TGTGCCAGCAGGCCCTCGCGCACTGAAGCTTTCTTT. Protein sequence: CASRPSRTEAFF.